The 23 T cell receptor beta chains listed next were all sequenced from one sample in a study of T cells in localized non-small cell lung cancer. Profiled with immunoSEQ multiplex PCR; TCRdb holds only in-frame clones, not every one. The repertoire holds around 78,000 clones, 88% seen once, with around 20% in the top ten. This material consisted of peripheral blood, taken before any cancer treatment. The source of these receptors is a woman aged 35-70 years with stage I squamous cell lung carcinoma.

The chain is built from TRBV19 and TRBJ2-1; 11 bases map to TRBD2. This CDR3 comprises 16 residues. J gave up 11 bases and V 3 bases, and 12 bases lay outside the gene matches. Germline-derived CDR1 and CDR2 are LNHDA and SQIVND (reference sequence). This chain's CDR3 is CASSIGVTSGETKQFF. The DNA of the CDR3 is TGTGCCAGTAGTATCGGGGTGACTAGCGGGGAGACAAAGCAGTTCTTC.

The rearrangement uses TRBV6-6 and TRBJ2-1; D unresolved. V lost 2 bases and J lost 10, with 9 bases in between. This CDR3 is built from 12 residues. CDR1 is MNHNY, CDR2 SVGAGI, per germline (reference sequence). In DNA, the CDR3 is TGTGCCAGCAGTTACCCCCGGCAAGAGCAGTTCTTC. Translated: CASSYPRQEQFF.

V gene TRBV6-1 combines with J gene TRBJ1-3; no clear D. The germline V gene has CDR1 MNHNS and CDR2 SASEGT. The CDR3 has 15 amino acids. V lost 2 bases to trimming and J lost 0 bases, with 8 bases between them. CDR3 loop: CASSEHGVSGNTIYF. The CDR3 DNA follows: TGTGCCAGCAGTGAACACGGGGTCTCTGGAAACACCATATATTTT.

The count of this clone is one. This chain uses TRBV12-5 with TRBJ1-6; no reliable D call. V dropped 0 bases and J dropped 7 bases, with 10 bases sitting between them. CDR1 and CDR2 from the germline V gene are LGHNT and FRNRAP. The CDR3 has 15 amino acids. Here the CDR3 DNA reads TGTGCTAGTGGTTTGGTAGCCCCAGGAAATTCACCCCTCCACTTT. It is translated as CASGLVAPGNSPLHF.

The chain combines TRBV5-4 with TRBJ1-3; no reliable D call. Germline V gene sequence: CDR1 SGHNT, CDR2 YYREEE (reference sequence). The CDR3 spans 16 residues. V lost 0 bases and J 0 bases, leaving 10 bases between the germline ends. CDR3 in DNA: TGTGCCAGCAGCTTGGGGGCCCCGAGCTCTGGAAACACCATATATTTT. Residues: CASSLGAPSSGNTIYF.

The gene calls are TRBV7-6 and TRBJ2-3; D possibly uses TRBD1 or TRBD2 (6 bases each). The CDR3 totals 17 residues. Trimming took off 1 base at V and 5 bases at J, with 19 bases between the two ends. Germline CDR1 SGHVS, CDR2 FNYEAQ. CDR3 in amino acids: CASSLGGLPRGVDTQYF. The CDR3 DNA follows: TGTGCCAGCAGCTTAGGGGGACTCCCGAGGGGGGTAGATACGCAGTATTTT.

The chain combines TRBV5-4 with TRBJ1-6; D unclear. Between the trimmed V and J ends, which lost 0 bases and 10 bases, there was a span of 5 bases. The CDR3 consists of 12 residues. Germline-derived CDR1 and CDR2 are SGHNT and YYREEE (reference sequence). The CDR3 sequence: CASSLDTSPLHF. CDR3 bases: TGTGCCAGCAGCTTGGACACCTCACCCCTCCACTTT.

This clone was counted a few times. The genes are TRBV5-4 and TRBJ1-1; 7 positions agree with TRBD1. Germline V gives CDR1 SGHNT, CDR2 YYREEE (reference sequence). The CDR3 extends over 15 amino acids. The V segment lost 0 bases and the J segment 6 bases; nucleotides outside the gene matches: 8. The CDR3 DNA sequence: TGTGCCAGCAGCTTGGGGGCCTCAGGGGGTGCTGAAGCTTTCTTT. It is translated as CASSLGASGGAEAFF.

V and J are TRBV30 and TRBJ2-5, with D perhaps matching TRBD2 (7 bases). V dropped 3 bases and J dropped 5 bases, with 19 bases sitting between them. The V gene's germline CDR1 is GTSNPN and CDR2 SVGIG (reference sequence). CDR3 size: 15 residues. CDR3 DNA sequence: TGTGCCTGGAGCGCCATGAGGGGGGGTCGGGAGACCCAGTACTTC. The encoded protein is CAWSAMRGGRETQYF.

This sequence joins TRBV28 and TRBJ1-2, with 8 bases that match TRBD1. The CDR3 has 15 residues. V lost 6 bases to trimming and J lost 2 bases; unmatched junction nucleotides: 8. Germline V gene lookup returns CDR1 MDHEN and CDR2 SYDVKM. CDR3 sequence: CASRTGGNANYGYTF. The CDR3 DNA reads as TGTGCCAGCAGAACAGGGGGGAACGCCAACTATGGCTACACCTTC.

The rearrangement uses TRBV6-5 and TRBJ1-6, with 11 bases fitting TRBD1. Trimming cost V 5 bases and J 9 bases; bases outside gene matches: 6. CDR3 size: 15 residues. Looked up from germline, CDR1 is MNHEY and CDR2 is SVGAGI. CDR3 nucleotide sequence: TGTGCCAGCAGTCCCCGGACAGGGGGCGGTTCACCCCTCCACTTT. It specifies CASSPRTGGGSPLHF.

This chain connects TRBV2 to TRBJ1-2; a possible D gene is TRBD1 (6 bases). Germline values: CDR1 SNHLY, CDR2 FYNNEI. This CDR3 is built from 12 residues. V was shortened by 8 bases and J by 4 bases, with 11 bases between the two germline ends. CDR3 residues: CASSGAGYGYTF. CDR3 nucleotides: TGTGCCAGCTCAGGGGCGGGCTATGGCTACACCTTC.

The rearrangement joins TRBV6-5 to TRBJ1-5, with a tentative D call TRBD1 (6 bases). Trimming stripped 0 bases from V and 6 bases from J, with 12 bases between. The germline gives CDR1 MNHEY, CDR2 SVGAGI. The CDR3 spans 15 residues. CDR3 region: CASSYSHRDIQPQHF. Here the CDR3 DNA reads TGTGCCAGCAGTTACTCACACAGGGATATTCAGCCCCAGCATTTT.

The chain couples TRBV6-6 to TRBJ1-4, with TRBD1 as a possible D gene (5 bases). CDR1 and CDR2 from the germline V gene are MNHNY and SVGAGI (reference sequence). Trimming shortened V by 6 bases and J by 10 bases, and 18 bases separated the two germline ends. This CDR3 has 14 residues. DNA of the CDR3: TGTGCCAGCAGGGGCGGGGGAACCGAGGGAAAACTGTTTTTT. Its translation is CASRGGGTEGKLFF.

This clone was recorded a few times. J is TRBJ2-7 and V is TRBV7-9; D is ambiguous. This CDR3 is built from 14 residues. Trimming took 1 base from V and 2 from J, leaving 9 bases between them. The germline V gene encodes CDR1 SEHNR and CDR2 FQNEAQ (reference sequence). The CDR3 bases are TGTGCCAGCAGCTTAGGACAAAACCCCTACGAGCAGTACTTC. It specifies CASSLGQNPYEQYF.

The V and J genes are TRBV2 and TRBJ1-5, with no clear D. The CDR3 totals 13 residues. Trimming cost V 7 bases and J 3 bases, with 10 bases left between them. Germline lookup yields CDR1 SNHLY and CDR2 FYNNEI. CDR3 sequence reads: CASKRDDNQPQHF. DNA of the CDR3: TGTGCCAGCAAGAGAGACGACAATCAGCCCCAGCATTTT.

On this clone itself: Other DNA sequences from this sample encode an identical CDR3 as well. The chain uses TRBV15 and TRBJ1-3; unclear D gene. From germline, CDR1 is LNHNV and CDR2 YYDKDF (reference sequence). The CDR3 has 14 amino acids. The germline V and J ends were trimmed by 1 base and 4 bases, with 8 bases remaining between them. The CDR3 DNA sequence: TGTGCCACCAGCAGAGCAGGCAGCGGAAACACCATATATTTT. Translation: CATSRAGSGNTIYF.

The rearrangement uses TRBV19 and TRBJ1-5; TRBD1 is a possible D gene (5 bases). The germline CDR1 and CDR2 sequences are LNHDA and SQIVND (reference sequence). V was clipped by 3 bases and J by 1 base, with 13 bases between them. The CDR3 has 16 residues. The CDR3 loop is CASSIGTVLSNQPQHF. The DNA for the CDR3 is TGTGCCAGTAGTATCGGGACGGTTTTGAGCAATCAGCCCCAGCATTTT.

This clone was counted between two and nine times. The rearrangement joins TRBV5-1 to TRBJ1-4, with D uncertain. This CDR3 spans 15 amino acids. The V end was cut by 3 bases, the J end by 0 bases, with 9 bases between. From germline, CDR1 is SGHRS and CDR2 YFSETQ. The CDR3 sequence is CASSSGDSTNEKLFF. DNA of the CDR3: TGCGCCAGCAGCTCCGGCGACTCAACTAATGAAAAACTGTTTTTT. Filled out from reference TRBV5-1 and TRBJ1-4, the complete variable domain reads KAGVTQTPRYLIKTRGQQVTLSCSPISGHRSVSWYQQTPGQGLQFLFEYFSETQRNKGNFPGRFSGRQFSNSRSEMNVSTLELGDSALYLCASSSGDSTNEKLFFGSGTQLSVL.

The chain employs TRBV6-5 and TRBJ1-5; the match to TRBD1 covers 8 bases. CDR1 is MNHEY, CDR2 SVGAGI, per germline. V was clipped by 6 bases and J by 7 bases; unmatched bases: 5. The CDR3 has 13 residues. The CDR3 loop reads CASRSGGGQPQHF. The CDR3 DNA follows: TGTGCCAGCAGGTCAGGGGGCGGGCAGCCCCAGCATTTT.

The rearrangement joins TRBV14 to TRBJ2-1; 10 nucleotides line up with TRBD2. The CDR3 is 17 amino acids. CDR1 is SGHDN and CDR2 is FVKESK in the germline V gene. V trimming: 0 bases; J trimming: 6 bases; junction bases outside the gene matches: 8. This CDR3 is CASSQDRSGGAANEQFF. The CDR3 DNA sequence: TGTGCCAGCAGCCAAGATCGAAGCGGGGGGGCAGCCAATGAGCAGTTCTTC.

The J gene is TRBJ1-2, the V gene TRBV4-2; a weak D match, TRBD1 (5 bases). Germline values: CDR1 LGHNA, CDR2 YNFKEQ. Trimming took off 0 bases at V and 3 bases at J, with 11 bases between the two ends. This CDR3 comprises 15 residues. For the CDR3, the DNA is TGTGCCAGCAGCCAAGAAAGTGGGGGATACTATGGCTACACCTTC. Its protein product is CASSQESGGYYGYTF.

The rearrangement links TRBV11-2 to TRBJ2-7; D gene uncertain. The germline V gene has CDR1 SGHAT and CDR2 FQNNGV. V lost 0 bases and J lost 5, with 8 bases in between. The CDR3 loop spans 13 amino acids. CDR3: CASSLDMRDEQYF. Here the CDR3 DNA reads TGTGCCAGCAGCTTAGATATGAGAGACGAGCAGTACTTC.